The 26 T cell receptor beta chains below come from one sample, sequenced in a study of shared clonotypes between healthy human individuals. Produced via immunoSEQ multiplex PCR; TCRdb's table is partial and in-frame only. In the table there are 500,000 to 550,000 clones, 90% to 97% of which are singletons. Source material: naive CD4+ T cells sorted from blood. The subset here: CD45RA+ positively selected. All receptors come from a woman between 25 and 40 years old in good health.

This chain uses TRBV5-8 with TRBJ1-2; D is unclear. The CDR3 has 12 residues. CDR1 and CDR2 (germline): SGHTS, YDEGEE. The ends were cut back, 3 bases at V and 4 bases at J, with 7 bases in the middle. The CDR3: CASSSSGYGYTF. DNA for the CDR3: TGTGCCAGCAGCTCCTCCGGCTATGGCTACACCTTC.

The rearrangement joins TRBV7-8 to TRBJ1-5; no clear D gene. Trimming pared 5 bases from V and 0 bases from J, leaving 11 bases between. The CDR3 sequence is 15 residues long. The germline gives CDR1 SGHVS, CDR2 FQNEAQ. This CDR3 reads CASSPTRFSNQPQHF. In DNA, the CDR3 is TGTGCCAGCAGCCCTACCAGGTTTAGCAATCAGCCCCAGCATTTT.

This chain connects TRBV12-5 to TRBJ2-2; 12 bases fit TRBD2. Germline CDR1 is LGHNT and CDR2 is FRNRAP. This CDR3 is 20 amino acids long. With V trimmed by 1 base and J by 4 bases, 13 bases remained unmatched. CDR3 sequence reads: CASGLGQLAGGIGATGELFF. The CDR3 DNA reads TGTGCTAGTGGTTTGGGACAACTAGCGGGAGGAATAGGGGCCACCGGGGAGCTGTTTTTT.

The chain links TRBV7-6 to TRBJ1-1; D is uncertain. The CDR3 contains 14 residues. Germline-derived CDR1 and CDR2 are SGHVS and FNYEAQ. V lost 2 bases and J 2 bases, leaving 9 bases between the germline ends. This CDR3 reads CASSLRDINTEAFF. The CDR3 DNA reads as TGTGCCAGCAGCTTACGAGACATTAACACTGAAGCTTTCTTT.

This chain connects TRBV28 to TRBJ2-2, with 10 bases aligning to TRBD1. Trimming at V came to 6 bases and at J to 7 bases, leaving 8 bases not matched to a gene. This CDR3 region has 15 residues. The germline V gene encodes CDR1 MDHEN and CDR2 SYDVKM. The DNA for the CDR3 is TGTGCCAGCAGCTCGGGACAGGGGTTAGGCGGGGAGCTGTTTTTT. Protein sequence: CASSSGQGLGGELFF.

This chain connects TRBV29-1 to TRBJ2-7; weak D call: TRBD1 (6 bases). Germline CDR1 reads SQVTM; CDR2 reads ANQGSEA. The CDR3 has 15 residues. V shed 5 bases and J shed 5 bases, with 22 bases lying between them. The CDR3 loop is CSVQGVQGPRNEQYF. CDR3 coding DNA: TGCAGCGTTCAAGGTGTACAGGGCCCGCGCAACGAGCAGTACTTC.

This rearrangement joins TRBV7-9 to TRBJ1-1; perhaps TRBD1 as D (5 bases). The V and J ends lost 5 bases and 4 bases respectively, with 17 bases between them. This CDR3 is built from 15 residues. Germline V lookup: CDR1 SEHNR, CDR2 FQNEAQ (reference sequence). CDR3 in amino acids: CASSPSRLGGTEAFF. DNA for the CDR3: TGTGCCAGCAGCCCCTCACGTCTTGGGGGCACTGAAGCTTTCTTT.

In DNA form, the CDR3 reads TGTGCCAGTAGTACCTCCTACTCCTACGAGCAGTACTTC. Protein: CASSTSYSYEQYF. The rearrangement links TRBV19 to TRBJ2-7; no firm D call. Trimming removed 4 bases at V and 0 bases at J, with 7 bases between. The germline V gene has CDR1 LNHDA and CDR2 SQIVND (reference sequence). The CDR3 is 13 residues long.

This clone was recorded once. The V call is TRBV5-1, the J call TRBJ2-7; D is perhaps TRBD2 (6 bases). CDR1 SGHRS and CDR2 YFSETQ come from the germline V gene. CDR3 size: 14 residues. Trimming removed 6 bases at V and 2 bases at J, with 15 bases between. CDR3 bases: TGCGCCAGCAACAGAGGAGGGGAGACCTACGAGCAGTACTTC. The encoded protein is CASNRGGETYEQYF.

V is TRBV5-1 and J is TRBJ2-1; 10 positions match TRBD2. J gave up 4 bases and V 4 bases, and 8 bases lay outside the gene matches. CDR3 size: 16 residues. Looked up from germline, CDR1 is SGHRS and CDR2 is YFSETQ. CDR3 amino acids: CASSAIPSGGYNEQFF. The CDR3 coding sequence is TGCGCCAGCAGCGCCATTCCTAGCGGGGGATACAATGAGCAGTTCTTC.

This chain uses TRBV2 with TRBJ2-7, with 8 bases matching TRBD2. The germline V gene encodes CDR1 SNHLY and CDR2 FYNNEI. Trimming removed 5 bases from V and 3 bases from J; junction bases left unmatched: 9. The CDR3 contains 15 residues. The CDR3 nucleotides are TGTGCCAGCAGTCCCACCAGCGGGAGAATCTACGAGCAGTACTTC. Translating it yields CASSPTSGRIYEQYF.

The CDR3 DNA sequence: TGCAGCGTTGAGGCGAGAGGGGGGACAGATACGCAGTATTTT. Translation: CSVEARGGTDTQYF. The chain has TRBV29-1 and TRBJ2-3; D tentatively reads TRBD1 or TRBD2 (6 bases each). V was pared by 3 bases and J by 3 bases, with 13 bases between. The CDR3 is made up of 14 amino acids. Germline CDR1 SQVTM, CDR2 ANQGSEA.

The gene calls are TRBV7-9 and TRBJ1-1, with D possibly being TRBD1 (6 bases). The CDR3 extends over 16 amino acids. Germline loops: CDR1 SEHNR, CDR2 FQNEAQ (reference sequence). The ends were cut back, 5 bases at V and 4 bases at J, with 20 bases in the middle. The DNA for the CDR3 is TGTGCCAGCAGCCATATTTCAGGGGCGAGAGTCACTGAAGCTTTCTTT. It yields the protein CASSHISGARVTEAFF.

The V and J genes are TRBV5-1 and TRBJ1-1, with TRBD1 matching 8 bases. Germline CDR1 and CDR2: SGHRS and YFSETQ. The CDR3 loop spans 16 amino acids. The J segment lost 5 bases and the V segment lost 0 bases, leaving 9 bases of the junction unmatched. The CDR3 nucleotides are TGCGCCAGCAGCTTGGGGACAGGGAGATGGGGGACTGAAGCTTTCTTT. Protein: CASSLGTGRWGTEAFF.

This sequence joins TRBV28 and TRBJ1-2; unclear D gene. The CDR3 contains 16 residues. Germline CDR1 reads MDHEN; CDR2 reads SYDVKM. V dropped 2 bases and J dropped 0 bases, with 13 bases sitting between them. CDR3 coding DNA: TGTGCCAGCAGTTTAGTCGGGCAGCCTACTAACTATGGCTACACCTTC. Protein: CASSLVGQPTNYGYTF.

The chain uses TRBV12-5 and TRBJ2-3; 12 bases are shared with TRBD2. With 8 bases clipped from V and 3 bases from J, the junction kept 0 bases outside the gene matches. Germline CDR1 LGHNT, CDR2 FRNRAP. This CDR3 is built from 13 residues. The CDR3: CASTSGRTDTQYF. In DNA form, the CDR3 reads TGTGCTAGTACTAGCGGGAGGACAGATACGCAGTATTTT.

The rearrangement uses TRBV30 and TRBJ1-1; perhaps TRBD1 as D (5 bases). V dropped 3 bases and J dropped 7 bases, with 15 bases sitting between them. Germline V gives CDR1 GTSNPN, CDR2 SVGIG (reference sequence). This CDR3 region has 13 residues. The CDR3 spells CAWSTGTDYEAFF. CDR3 DNA sequence: TGTGCCTGGAGCACCGGGACGGATTATGAAGCTTTCTTT.

This rearrangement joins TRBV4-2 to TRBJ1-2, with TRBD1 matching 7 bases. The CDR3 contains 16 residues. V shed 0 bases, J shed 4 bases, and the junction held 8 bases outside the gene matches. CDR1 and CDR2 (germline): LGHNA, YNFKEQ. CDR3 protein: CASSQDATGPPYGYTF. CDR3 nucleotide sequence: TGTGCCAGCAGCCAAGATGCGACAGGGCCTCCCTATGGCTACACCTTC.

V usage is TRBV19 and J usage is TRBJ1-1; D call uncertain. CDR1 and CDR2 (germline): LNHDA, SQIVND (reference sequence). The CDR3 sequence is 11 residues long. Trimming pared 3 bases from V and 7 bases from J, leaving 6 bases between. The CDR3 DNA reads as TGTGCCAGTAGTATGGGCTTTGAAGCTTTCTTT. Residues: CASSMGFEAFF.

This clone occurred a few times. V is TRBV4-1 and J is TRBJ1-4; D unclear. Germline assignment: CDR1 MGHRA and CDR2 YSYEKL. V was trimmed by 4 bases and J by 10 bases, leaving 10 bases between them. This CDR3 has 12 residues. In DNA, the CDR3 is TGCGCCAGCAGCCCGACTTACGGAAAACTGTTTTTT. This translates into CASSPTYGKLFF.

This clone was counted a single time. The chain links TRBV9 to TRBJ1-1; 7 positions agree with TRBD1. Trimming at V came to 0 bases and at J to 9 bases, leaving 11 bases not matched to a gene. The germline V gene encodes CDR1 SGDLS and CDR2 YYNGEE. The CDR3 covers 15 residues. The CDR3 reads CASSVDTTGSSQAFF. The CDR3 DNA reads as TGTGCCAGCAGCGTAGATACGACAGGGAGTAGTCAAGCTTTCTTT.

The V gene is TRBV7-3, the J gene TRBJ2-3; 7 bases line up with TRBD2. The CDR3 sequence is 17 residues long. Germline V gene sequence: CDR1 SGHTA, CDR2 FQGTGA. With 1 base clipped from V and 1 base from J, the junction kept 8 bases outside the gene matches. As DNA, the CDR3 is TGTGCCAGCAGCTTAAAACTGGCGGGAGTTGGCACAGATACGCAGTATTTT. It codes for CASSLKLAGVGTDTQYF.

The genes are TRBV9 and TRBJ1-6, with 7 positions matching TRBD1. The CDR3 totals 15 residues. CDR1 SGDLS and CDR2 YYNGEE come from the germline V gene. Trimming at V came to 1 base and at J to 9 bases, leaving 7 bases not matched to a gene. The CDR3 region has the DNA TGTGCCAGCAGCGTATATGAGGGGGCTTCTTCACCCCTCCACTTT. Protein product: CASSVYEGASSPLHF.

This sequence joins TRBV7-9 and TRBJ2-1; 9 nucleotides align to TRBD2. The ends lost 5 bases at V and 8 bases at J; junction bases unmatched: 10. The CDR3 consists of 15 residues. CDR1 and CDR2 from the germline V gene are SEHNR and FQNEAQ (reference sequence). The CDR3 DNA is TGTGCCAGCAGCGACCCAGGGCGGGAGGGCTATGAGCAGTTCTTC. Its protein is CASSDPGREGYEQFF.

The CDR3 DNA is TGTGCCAGCAGTGACTCGATAGGATTGGCGGGAGTCTCTTACGAGCAGTACTTC. It specifies CASSDSIGLAGVSYEQYF. V gene TRBV6-4 combines with J gene TRBJ2-5; 7 positions agree with TRBD2. With the DNA end fitting TRBJ2-7 better, the J assignment may be wrong. Per the germline V gene, CDR1 is MRHNA and CDR2 is SNTAGT. The CDR3 has 18 residues.

The chain links TRBV6-4 to TRBJ2-1; TRBD1 matches 11 bases. The CDR3 length is 15 residues. Germline V lookup: CDR1 MRHNA, CDR2 SNTAGT. The J segment lost 3 bases and the V segment lost 4 bases, leaving 2 bases of the junction unmatched. The CDR3: CASSAGTGGYNEQFF. CDR3 bases: TGTGCCAGCAGTGCAGGGACAGGGGGCTACAATGAGCAGTTCTTC.